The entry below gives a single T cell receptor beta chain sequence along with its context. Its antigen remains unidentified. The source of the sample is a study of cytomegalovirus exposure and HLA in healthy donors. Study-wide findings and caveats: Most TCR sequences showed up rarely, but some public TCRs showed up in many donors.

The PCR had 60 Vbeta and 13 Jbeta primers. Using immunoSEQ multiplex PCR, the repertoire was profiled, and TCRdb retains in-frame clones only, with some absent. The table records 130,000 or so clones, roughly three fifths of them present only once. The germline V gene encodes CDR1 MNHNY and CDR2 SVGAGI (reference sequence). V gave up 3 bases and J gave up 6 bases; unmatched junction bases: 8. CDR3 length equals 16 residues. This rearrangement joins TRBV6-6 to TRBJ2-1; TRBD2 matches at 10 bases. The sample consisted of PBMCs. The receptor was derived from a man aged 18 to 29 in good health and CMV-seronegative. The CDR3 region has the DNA TGTGCCAGCAGTTATCGGTTAGCGGGAGGCTCCAATGAGCAGTTCTTC. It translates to CASSYRLAGGSNEQFF.